These T cell receptor beta chains were read from a single sample in a study of blood T cell repertoires in COVID-19. This table comes from immunoSEQ multiplex PCR, and its TCRdb copy is limited to in-frame clones, with some not included. The sample holds roughly 100,000 clones; around nine tenths are singletons and the top ten take roughly 20%. Material: peripheral blood. These receptors all stem from a woman aged 80 or over with acute or convalescent COVID-19. The CDR3 runs from the conserved cysteine through the conserved F or W. The D gene is left open where the match is weak. Not all rows give a size; the values are once, few, many and, for expanded clones, a class.

d_call j_call clone_size v_call cdr3_nt cdr3_aa
- TRBJ2-6 - TRBV7-9 TGTGCCAGCAGCTTAGTGGCCGGGGCCAACGTCCTGACTTTC CASSLVAGANVLTF
TRBD1 TRBJ1-5 few TRBV11-2 TGTGCCAGCAGTCGGGACAGGGGGCAACAGCCCCAGCATTTT CASSRDRGQQPQHF
TRBD1 TRBJ1-3 - TRBV11-2 TGTGCCAGCAGCTTAGTCATCGGGACAGGGAGAAGAAACACCATATATTTT CASSLVIGTGRRNTIYF
- TRBJ1-3 - TRBV15 TGTGCCAAGAGGGCCCGAGGTGGTGGAAACACCATATATTTT CAKRARGGGNTIYF
- TRBJ2-5 - TRBV2 TGTGCCAGCAACGGCGGGTGGCAAGAGACCCAGTACTTC CASNGGWQETQYF
- TRBJ2-7 - TRBV11-2 TGTGCCAGCAGCCGACTCCGGGGGGCCCCCCCCTACGAGCAGTACTTC CASSRLRGAPPYEQYF
- TRBJ1-5 - TRBV7-3 TGTGCCAGCAGCTTACAGGGTGGACCCCAGCATTTT CASSLQGGPQHF
TRBD2 TRBJ2-3 - TRBV4-2 TGTGCCAGCAGCCCTAGGACTAGCGGGGGGGGTAAAGATACGCAGTATTTT CASSPRTSGGGKDTQYF
TRBD1 TRBJ1-5 - TRBV19 TGTGCCAGTGCTACAGGGGGCAATTGGAATCAGCCCCAGCATTTT CASATGGNWNQPQHF
TRBD1 TRBJ1-6 - TRBV3-1/TRBV3-2 TGTGCCAGCAGCCAGACAGGGTTTTCACCCCTCCACTTT CASSQTGFSPLHF
TRBD2 TRBJ2-1 few TRBV19 TGTGCCAGTAGTATGACTAGCGGTGACTACAATGAGCAGTTCTTC CASSMTSGDYNEQFF
- TRBJ2-3 - TRBV5-1 TGCGCCAGCAGCTTGGAAGGGACTGGCACAGATACGCAGTATTTT CASSLEGTGTDTQYF
TRBD2 TRBJ2-2 - TRBV9 TGTGCCAGCAGCCCCGGCTGGGGGGGTAACACCGGGGAGCTGTTTTTT CASSPGWGGNTGELFF
- TRBJ2-1 - TRBV7-3 TGTGCCAGCAGCCGGGTCGGGGCCTACAATGAGCAGTTCTTC CASSRVGAYNEQFF
- TRBJ1-5 - TRBV30 TGTGCCTGGAGTCCCGGGGGGGGCGATGGCAATCAGCCCCAGCATTTT CAWSPGGGDGNQPQHF
- TRBJ2-7 - TRBV7-6 TGTGCCAGCAGCGCGAGCGGGGCAGGGGTGGACGAGCAGTACTTC CASSASGAGVDEQYF
TRBD2 TRBJ2-5 - TRBV5-1 TGCGCCAGCAGCTTGGGACTAGCGGGGAAAGAGACCCAGTACTTC CASSLGLAGKETQYF
TRBD1 TRBJ1-2 - TRBV9 TGTGCCAGCAGCGTAGATAACAGGGGGGATGGCTACACCTTC CASSVDNRGDGYTF
TRBD1 TRBJ1-6 - TRBV27 TGTGCCAGCAGTAACAGACAGGGACCCCTCCACTTT CASSNRQGPLHF
TRBD2 TRBJ2-1 - TRBV5-4 TGTGCCAGCAGCTTGGCCGGGGCTAGCGGGGGCCTCGAGCAGTTCTTC CASSLAGASGGLEQFF